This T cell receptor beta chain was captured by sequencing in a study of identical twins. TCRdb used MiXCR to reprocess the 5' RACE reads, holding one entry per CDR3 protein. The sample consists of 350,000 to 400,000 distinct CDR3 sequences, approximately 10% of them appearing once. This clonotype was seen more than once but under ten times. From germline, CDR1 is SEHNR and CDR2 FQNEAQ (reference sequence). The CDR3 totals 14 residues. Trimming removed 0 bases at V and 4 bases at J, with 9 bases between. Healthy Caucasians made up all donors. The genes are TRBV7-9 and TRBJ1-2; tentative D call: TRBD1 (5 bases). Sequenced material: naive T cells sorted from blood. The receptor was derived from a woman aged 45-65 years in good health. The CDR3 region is CASSLAPGGYGYTF. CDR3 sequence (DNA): TGTGCCAGCAGCTTAGCTCCGGGGGGCTATGGCTACACCTTC.